These 19 T cell receptor beta chains came from one sample sequenced in a study of blood T cell repertoires in COVID-19. Produced via immunoSEQ multiplex PCR; TCRdb's table is partial and in-frame only. The sample lists about 210,000 clones, around 90% seen once, with 6.5% to 9% in the top ten. The sequencing sample was made of PBMCs or T cells enriched from blood (not recorded which). Receptors were obtained from a woman aged 18-35 years who had recovered from COVID-19.

This chain connects TRBV5-5 to TRBJ2-5; TRBD2 aligns across 10 bases. Trimming at V came to 4 bases and at J to 3 bases, leaving 9 bases not matched to a gene. From germline, CDR1 is SGHKS and CDR2 YYEKEE (reference sequence). CDR3 length: 16 residues. CDR3 DNA: TGTGCCAGCAGCCCGACCCCCAGCGGGGGGGAAGAGACCCAGTACTTC. Translated: CASSPTPSGGEETQYF.

The J gene is TRBJ2-1, the V gene TRBV2, with 8 bases aligning to TRBD2. Per germline, CDR1 SNHLY and CDR2 FYNNEI. The CDR3 contains 16 residues. The V and J ends lost 7 bases and 2 bases, in that order; junction bases with no gene match: 10. The CDR3 protein is CASNPRRGGTYNEQFF. In DNA, the CDR3 is TGTGCCAGCAACCCGCGCCGGGGGGGCACCTACAATGAGCAGTTCTTC.

The chain combines TRBV30 with TRBJ2-1; 7 bases line up with TRBD1. Germline-derived CDR1 and CDR2 are GTSNPN and SVGIG (reference sequence). V trimming: 0 bases; J trimming: 4 bases; junction bases outside the gene matches: 6. The CDR3 sequence is 15 residues long. The CDR3 nucleotides read TGTGCCTGGAGTGTAGGGACAGTTTCTTACAATGAGCAGTTCTTC. It encodes CAWSVGTVSYNEQFF.

The J gene is TRBJ1-5, the V gene TRBV2; weak D call: TRBD1 (6 bases). CDR1 SNHLY and CDR2 FYNNEI come from the germline V gene. This CDR3 is built from 16 residues. V lost 5 bases and J lost 6, with 20 bases in between. The CDR3 region has the DNA TGTGCCAGCAGTAGATTTCTTTCACAGGGAAGTCAGCCCCAGCATTTT. Its translation: CASSRFLSQGSQPQHF.

The V call is TRBV4-1, the J call TRBJ2-3, with a tentative D call TRBD1 (7 bases). V was shortened by 0 bases and J by 3 bases, with 16 bases between the two germline ends. CDR3 size: 17 residues. Germline values: CDR1 MGHRA, CDR2 YSYEKL. The CDR3: CASSQEIGAGGTDTQYF. CDR3 nucleotide sequence: TGCGCCAGCAGCCAAGAAATTGGGGCAGGGGGGACAGATACGCAGTATTTT.

V and J are TRBV3-1 (or the pseudogene TRBV3-2) and TRBJ2-1; unclear D gene. The CDR3 contains 11 residues. Germline V gene data show CDR1 as LGHDT and CDR2 as YNNKEL (reference sequence). Trimming left V 1 base short and J 13 bases short, with 8 bases between. This CDR3 reads CASSQGAHQFF. The DNA for the CDR3 is TGTGCCAGCAGCCAAGGGGCCCACCAGTTCTTC.

This clone appeared a single time. The chain employs TRBV30 and TRBJ2-2; D possibly corresponds to TRBD2 (5 bases). CDR3 size: 15 residues. V was pared by 0 bases and J by 1 base, with 9 bases between. Germline CDR1 is GTSNPN and CDR2 is SVGIG (reference sequence). CDR3 bases: TGTGCCTGGAGTGTAACCGGGGTGAACACCGGGGAGCTGTTTTTT. Amino acids: CAWSVTGVNTGELFF.

This chain uses TRBV5-5 with TRBJ1-5, with D uncertain. Germline CDR1 is SGHKS and CDR2 is YYEKEE (reference sequence). The CDR3 has 17 residues. The germline V and J ends were trimmed by 3 bases and 2 bases, with 18 bases remaining between them. The chain's CDR3 is CASSSKLPGNGNQPQHF. CDR3 bases: TGTGCCAGCAGCTCCAAATTACCCGGGAATGGCAATCAGCCCCAGCATTTT.

The J gene is TRBJ1-6, the V gene TRBV5-1, with D possibly matching TRBD1 (6 bases). Looked up from germline, CDR1 is SGHRS and CDR2 is YFSETQ. Trimming left V 5 bases short and J 8 bases short, with 14 bases between. This CDR3 contains 14 residues. CDR3 bases: TGCGCCAGCAGAGAACAGGGATGGGATTCACCCCTCCACTTT. It is translated as CASREQGWDSPLHF. The whole variable domain, filled in from reference TRBV5-1 and TRBJ1-6, reads KAGVTQTPRYLIKTRGQQVTLSCSPISGHRSVSWYQQTPGQGLQFLFEYFSETQRNKGNFPGRFSGRQFSNSRSEMNVSTLELGDSALYLCASREQGWDSPLHFGNGTRLTVT.

The genes are TRBV5-6 and TRBJ1-2; tentatively, D is TRBD1 (6 bases). The germline CDR1 and CDR2 sequences are SGHDT and YYEEEE. The length of the CDR3 is 15 residues. The V gene lost 4 bases and the J gene lost 2 bases, with 15 bases spanning the gap. The CDR3 nucleotides are TGTGCCAGCAGCCATATTGCAAGGGGGAACTATGGCTACACCTTC. The encoded protein is CASSHIARGNYGYTF.

As regards this clone: Within the sample, other DNA sequences also encode this same CDR3. V gene TRBV18 combines with J gene TRBJ1-5, with 8 bases lining up with TRBD1. Per the germline V gene, CDR1 is KGHSH and CDR2 is LQKENI. The CDR3 contains 15 residues. After removal of 2 bases from V and 3 bases from J, the junction contained 3 bases not matched to a gene. As DNA, the CDR3 is TGTGCCAGCTCACCAGGGACAGGTGTCAATCAGCCCCAGCATTTT. It yields the protein CASSPGTGVNQPQHF.

V gene TRBV4-1 combines with J gene TRBJ1-6; unclear D gene. Germline V gene data show CDR1 as MGHRA and CDR2 as YSYEKL. This CDR3 has 14 residues. V was pared by 10 bases and J by 5 bases, with 15 bases between. The CDR3, as DNA: TGCGCCACGGGAGGACGGCTGGATAATTCACCCCTCCACTTT. It translates to CATGGRLDNSPLHF.

This clone was found once. The V and J genes are TRBV13 and TRBJ2-1; D possibly corresponds to TRBD1 (6 bases). With 4 bases removed from V and 0 bases from J, the gap between germline ends came to 10 bases. This CDR3 has 15 amino acids. Germline assignment: CDR1 PRHDT and CDR2 FYEKMQ (reference sequence). The CDR3 here is CASSSRGYSYNEQFF. For the CDR3, the DNA is TGTGCCAGCAGCTCCAGGGGATACTCCTACAATGAGCAGTTCTTC.

The chain combines TRBV21-1 with TRBJ1-6; TRBD1, the table's D call, lacks a check against the DNA. TRBV21-1 is a listed pseudogene. The CDR3 totals 15 residues. CDR3 coding DNA: TGTGCCAGCAGCGCGCCGGGACAGGGGTGGTCACCCCTCCACTTT. It translates to CASSAPGQGWSPLHF.

The chain recombines TRBV30 with TRBJ1-6; D possibly corresponds to TRBD1 (5 bases). Germline CDR1 and CDR2: GTSNPN and SVGIG (reference sequence). V was clipped by 3 bases and J by 10 bases, with 16 bases between them. The CDR3 length is 14 residues. The CDR3 sequence is CAWRLAGLASPLHF. DNA of the CDR3: TGTGCCTGGAGATTGGCGGGGCTTGCCTCACCCCTCCACTTT.

The chain uses TRBV27 and TRBJ2-7, with 7 bases identical to TRBD1. Germline CDR1 reads MNHEY; CDR2 reads SMNVEV (reference sequence). The J segment lost 0 bases and the V segment lost 4 bases, leaving 3 bases of the junction unmatched. This CDR3 has 14 residues. Written as DNA, the CDR3 is TGTGCCAGCAGTTCAGGGGGTAGCTCCTACGAGCAGTACTTC. Protein product: CASSSGGSSYEQYF.

This rearrangement joins TRBV4-1 to TRBJ1-2; 7 bases are shared with TRBD1. The CDR3 extends over 15 amino acids. V dropped 3 bases and J dropped 4; count of bases not matched to a gene: 8. Germline V gene data show CDR1 as MGHRA and CDR2 as YSYEKL. The CDR3 nucleotides are TGCGCCAGCAGCCAGGCGACAGGGTTTGGCTATGGCTACACCTTC. Encoded protein: CASSQATGFGYGYTF.

This clone was picked up one time. The chain carries TRBV30 and TRBJ1-1; D is undetermined. From germline, CDR1 is GTSNPN and CDR2 SVGIG (reference sequence). Trimming stripped 3 bases from V and 1 base from J, with 6 bases between. The CDR3 consists of 12 residues. The CDR3 region is CAWRIGNTEAFF. The CDR3, as DNA: TGTGCCTGGAGGATCGGGAACACTGAAGCTTTCTTT.

This clone was seen only once. The rearrangement links TRBV19 to TRBJ2-5; 9 positions match TRBD2. J was trimmed by 1 base and V by 8 bases; bases with no gene match: 14. This CDR3 is built from 17 residues. Germline lookup yields CDR1 LNHDA and CDR2 SQIVND (reference sequence). CDR3 residues: CASGDGAQLAGQETQYF. The CDR3 nucleotides are TGTGCCAGTGGTGATGGGGCCCAACTAGCGGGCCAAGAGACCCAGTACTTC.